Presented here are 3 T cell receptor beta chains from one specimen sequenced in a study of cytomegalovirus exposure and HLA in healthy donors. The PCR used 60 Vbeta and 13 Jbeta primers. TCRdb's copy holds only in-frame clones and misses some; the assay was immunoSEQ multiplex PCR. The table records 150,000 to 200,000 clones, around 84% of them present only once. Sequencing input: PBMCs. Receptors were obtained from a woman between 18 and 29 years old in good health and CMV-seronegative.

V gene TRBV5-6 combines with J gene TRBJ2-7, with D possibly TRBD1 on 5 matching bases. This CDR3 region has 13 residues. CDR1 is SGHDT, CDR2 YYEEEE, per germline. With 4 bases removed from V and 0 bases from J, the gap between germline ends came to 8 bases. CDR3 DNA: TGTGCCAGCAGCCCGGACACCTCCTACGAGCAGTACTTC. Its translation is CASSPDTSYEQYF.

This clone was counted a single time. This chain joins TRBV7-6 and TRBJ1-4; D not certain. Deletions cut 5 bases from V and 4 bases from J, with 20 bases between. This CDR3 contains 17 residues. Germline CDR1 and CDR2: SGHVS and FNYEAQ. CDR3 sequence: CASSKSELRAFNEKLFF. CDR3 nucleotide sequence: TGTGCCAGCAGCAAATCCGAACTAAGAGCCTTTAATGAAAAACTGTTTTTT.

V and J are TRBV11-2 and TRBJ2-2; D possibly corresponds to TRBD2 (6 bases). This CDR3 is 17 amino acids long. Trimming left V 0 bases short and J 0 bases short, with 11 bases between. Germline CDR1 SGHAT, CDR2 FQNNGV. The CDR3 loop is CASSLEYASANTGELFF. The CDR3 DNA sequence: TGTGCCAGCAGCTTAGAATATGCTAGCGCGAACACCGGGGAGCTGTTTTTT.